This T cell receptor beta chain came from a study of T cell responses to AZD1222 COVID-19 vaccine. Notes on the study in general: The sample set comprised mostly white British donors with more females, and clonal diversity was possibly underestimated. Vaccine-associated CD4 TCRs ranged over spike, dominating at 160-218 and 743-854. The study reported that nearly half of spike-specific TCRs target unmutated variant regions. Every sample of the repertoires postdated the peak T cell response.

Germline V lookup: CDR1 SGHNT, CDR2 YYREEE (reference sequence). Trimming took off 4 bases at V and 0 bases at J, with 10 bases between the two ends. This CDR3 has 14 amino acids. Clones were read by immunoSEQ multiplex PCR, and TCRdb kept only the in-frame ones, dropping some. The repertoire consists of about 150,000 clones, with about 87% occurring once and the leading ten covering 3% to 3.5%. With regard to this clone: Its antigen remains unknown.

The rearrangement links TRBV5-4 to TRBJ1-2, with D hard to call. The sequence was collected from an adult in good health. The material sequenced was peripheral blood, taken on day 0 of AZD1222 vaccination. The DNA of the CDR3 is TGTGCCAGCAGCCCGCGGCAAGCTAACTATGGCTACACCTTC. Translated, it gives CASSPRQANYGYTF.